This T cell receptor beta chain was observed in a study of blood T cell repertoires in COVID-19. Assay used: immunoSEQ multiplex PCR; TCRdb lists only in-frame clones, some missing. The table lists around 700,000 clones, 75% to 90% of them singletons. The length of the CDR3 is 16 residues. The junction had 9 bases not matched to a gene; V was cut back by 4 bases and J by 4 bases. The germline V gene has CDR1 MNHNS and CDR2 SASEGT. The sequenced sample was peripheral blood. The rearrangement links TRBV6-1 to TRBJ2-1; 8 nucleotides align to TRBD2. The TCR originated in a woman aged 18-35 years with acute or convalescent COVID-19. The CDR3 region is CASSGLPSGPYNEQFF. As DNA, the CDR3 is TGTGCCAGCAGTGGTCTCCCTAGCGGGCCTTACAATGAGCAGTTCTTC.